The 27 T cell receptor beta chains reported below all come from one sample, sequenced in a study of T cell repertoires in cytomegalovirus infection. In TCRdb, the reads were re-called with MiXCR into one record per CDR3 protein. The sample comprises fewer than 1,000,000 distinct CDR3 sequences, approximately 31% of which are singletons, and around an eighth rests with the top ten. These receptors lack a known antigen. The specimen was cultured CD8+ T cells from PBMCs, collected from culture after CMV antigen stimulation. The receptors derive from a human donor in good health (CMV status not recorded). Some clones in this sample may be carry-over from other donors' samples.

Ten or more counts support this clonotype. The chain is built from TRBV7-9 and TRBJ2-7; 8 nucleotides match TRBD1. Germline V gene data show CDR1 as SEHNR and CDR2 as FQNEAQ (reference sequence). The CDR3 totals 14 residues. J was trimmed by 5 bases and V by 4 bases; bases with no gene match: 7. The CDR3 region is CASSSTGTGDEQYV. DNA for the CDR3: TGTGCCAGCAGCTCAACCGGGACAGGCGACGAGCAGTACGTC.

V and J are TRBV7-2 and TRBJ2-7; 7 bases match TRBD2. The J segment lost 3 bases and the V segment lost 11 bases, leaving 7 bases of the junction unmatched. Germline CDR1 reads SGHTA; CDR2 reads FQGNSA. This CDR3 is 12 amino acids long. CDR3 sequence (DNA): TGTGCCTCCACTAGCGTGTTCTACGAGCAGTACTTC. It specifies CASTSVFYEQYF. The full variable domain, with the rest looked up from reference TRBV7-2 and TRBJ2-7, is GAGVSQSPSNKVTEKGKDVELRCDPISGHTALYWYRQSLGQGLEFLIYFQGNSAPDKSGLPSDRFSAERTGGSVSTLTIQRTQQEDSAVYLCASTSVFYEQYFGPGTRLTVT.

The CDR3 reads CASSLLEGQPNTGELFF. CDR3 sequence (DNA): TGTGCCAGCAGCTTACTGGAGGGACAGCCGAACACCGGGGAGCTGTTTTTT. V and J are TRBV7-3 and TRBJ2-2; possibly TRBD1 for D (7 bases). Trimming cost V 2 bases and J 0 bases, with 13 bases left between them. This CDR3 is built from 17 residues. Germline CDR1 is SGHTA and CDR2 is FQGTGA.

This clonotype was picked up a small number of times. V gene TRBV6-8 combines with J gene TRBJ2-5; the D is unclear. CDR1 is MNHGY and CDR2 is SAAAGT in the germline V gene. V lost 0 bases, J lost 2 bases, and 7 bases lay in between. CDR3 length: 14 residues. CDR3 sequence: CASSYSVRQETQYF. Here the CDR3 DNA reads TGTGCCAGCAGTTACTCGGTCAGACAAGAGACCCAGTACTTC.

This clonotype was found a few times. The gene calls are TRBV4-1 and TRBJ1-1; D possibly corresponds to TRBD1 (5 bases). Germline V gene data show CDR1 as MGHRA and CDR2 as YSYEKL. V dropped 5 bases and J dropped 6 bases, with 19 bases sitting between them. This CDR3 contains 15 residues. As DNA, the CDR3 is TGCGCCAGCAGCTACTCCGGGACCCGGAGCGCTGAAGCTTTCTTT. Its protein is CASSYSGTRSAEAFF.

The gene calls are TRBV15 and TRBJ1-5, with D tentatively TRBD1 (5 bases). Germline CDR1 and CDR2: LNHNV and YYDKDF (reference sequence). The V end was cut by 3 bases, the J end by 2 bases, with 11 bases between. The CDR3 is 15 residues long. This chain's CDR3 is CATSSARAGNQPQHF. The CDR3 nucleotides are TGTGCCACCAGCAGTGCCAGGGCTGGCAATCAGCCCCAGCATTTT.

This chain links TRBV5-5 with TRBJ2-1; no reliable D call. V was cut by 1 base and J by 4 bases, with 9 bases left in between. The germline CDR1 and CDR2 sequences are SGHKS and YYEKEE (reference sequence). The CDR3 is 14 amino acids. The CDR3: CASSLWILYNEQFF. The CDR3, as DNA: TGTGCCAGCAGCTTGTGGATCCTGTACAATGAGCAGTTCTTC.

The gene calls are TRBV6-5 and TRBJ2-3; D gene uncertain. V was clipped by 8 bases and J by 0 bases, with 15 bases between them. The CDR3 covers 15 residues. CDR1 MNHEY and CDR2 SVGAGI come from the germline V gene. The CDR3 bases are TGTGCCAGCTCTGCGTGGTTCACTAGCACAGATACGCAGTATTTT. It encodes CASSAWFTSTDTQYF.

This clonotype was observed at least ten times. This CDR3 is CASRIGGPSYNEQFF. CDR3 bases: TGTGCCAGCAGAATCGGGGGGCCCTCCTACAATGAGCAGTTCTTC. The genes are TRBV12-3 or TRBV12-4 and TRBJ2-1, with D maybe TRBD2 (7 bases). V lost 6 bases and J 0 bases, leaving 12 bases between the germline ends. CDR3 length equals 15 residues.

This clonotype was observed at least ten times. CDR3 amino acids: CASSFSGATGELFF. In DNA form, the CDR3 reads TGTGCCAGCAGTTTCAGCGGGGCCACCGGGGAGCTGTTTTTT. This rearrangement joins TRBV28 to TRBJ2-2; TRBD2 matches at 7 bases. Trimming removed 3 bases from V and 4 bases from J; junction bases left unmatched: 2. The CDR3 extends over 14 amino acids. The V gene's germline CDR1 is MDHEN and CDR2 SYDVKM.

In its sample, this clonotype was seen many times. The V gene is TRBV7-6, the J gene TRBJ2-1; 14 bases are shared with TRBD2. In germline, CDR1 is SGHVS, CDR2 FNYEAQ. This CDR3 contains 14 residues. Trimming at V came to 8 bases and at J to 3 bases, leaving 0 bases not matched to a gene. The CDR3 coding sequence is TGTGCCAGCGGACTAGCGGGGGGCTACAATGAGCAGTTCTTC. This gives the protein CASGLAGGYNEQFF.

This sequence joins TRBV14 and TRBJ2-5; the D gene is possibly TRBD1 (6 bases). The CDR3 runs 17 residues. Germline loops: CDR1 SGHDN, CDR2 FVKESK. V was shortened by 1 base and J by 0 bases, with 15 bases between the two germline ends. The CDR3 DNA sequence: TGTGCCAGCAGCCAAGTCCCACGGACAGAGTACCAAGAGACCCAGTACTTC. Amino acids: CASSQVPRTEYQETQYF.

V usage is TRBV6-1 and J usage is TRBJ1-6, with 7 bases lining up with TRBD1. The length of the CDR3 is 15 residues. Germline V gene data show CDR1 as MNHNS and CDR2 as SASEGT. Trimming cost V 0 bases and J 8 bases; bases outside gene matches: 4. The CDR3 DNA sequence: TGTGCCAGCAGTGAAGCCCGGACAGGAGATTCACCCCTCCACTTT. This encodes CASSEARTGDSPLHF.

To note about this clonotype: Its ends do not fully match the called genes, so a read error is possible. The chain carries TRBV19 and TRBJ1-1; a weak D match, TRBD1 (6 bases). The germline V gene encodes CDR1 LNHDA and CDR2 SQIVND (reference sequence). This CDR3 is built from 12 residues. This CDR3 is CASSTGWTEAFF. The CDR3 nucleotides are TGTGCCAGCAGTACAGGGTGGACTGAAGCTTTCTTT. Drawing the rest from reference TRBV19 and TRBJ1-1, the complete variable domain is DGGITQSPKYLFRKEGQNVTLSCEQNLNHDAMYWYRQDPGQGLRLIYYSQIVNDFQKGDIAEGYSVSREKKESFPLTVTSAQKNPTAFYLCASSTGWTEAFFGQGTRLTVV.

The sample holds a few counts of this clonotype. The CDR3 sequence: CASSQDGTSEADTQYF. CDR3 DNA: TGCGCCAGCAGCCAAGATGGGACTAGCGAGGCAGATACGCAGTATTTT. The V call is TRBV4-1, the J call TRBJ2-3; 10 bases fit TRBD2. The V gene's germline CDR1 is MGHRA and CDR2 YSYEKL. Germline trimming cut 0 bases from V and 4 bases from J; bases unmatched to any gene: 4. The CDR3 sequence is 16 residues long.

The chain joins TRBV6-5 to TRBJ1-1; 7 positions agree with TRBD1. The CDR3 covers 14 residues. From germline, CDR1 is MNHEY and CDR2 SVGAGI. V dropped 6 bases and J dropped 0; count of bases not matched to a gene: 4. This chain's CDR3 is CASRRQGLNTEAFF. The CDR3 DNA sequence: TGTGCCAGCAGACGACAGGGTTTGAACACTGAAGCTTTCTTT.

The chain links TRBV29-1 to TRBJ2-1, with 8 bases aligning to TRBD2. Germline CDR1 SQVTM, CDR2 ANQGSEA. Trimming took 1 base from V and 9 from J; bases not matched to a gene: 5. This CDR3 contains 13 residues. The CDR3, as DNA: TGCAGCGTTGAAGTCGGGGGGGCGGGTGAGCAGTTCTTC. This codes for CSVEVGGAGEQFF.

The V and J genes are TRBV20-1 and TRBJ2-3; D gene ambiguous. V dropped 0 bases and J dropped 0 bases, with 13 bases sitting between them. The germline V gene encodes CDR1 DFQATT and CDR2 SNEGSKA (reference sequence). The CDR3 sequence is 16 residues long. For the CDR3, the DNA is TGCAGTGCTAGAGATTTGACGAGGTTTAGCACAGATACGCAGTATTTT. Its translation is CSARDLTRFSTDTQYF.

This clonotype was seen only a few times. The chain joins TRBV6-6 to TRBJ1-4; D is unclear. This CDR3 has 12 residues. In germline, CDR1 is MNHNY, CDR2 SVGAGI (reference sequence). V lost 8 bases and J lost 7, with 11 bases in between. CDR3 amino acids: CASWAGGEKLFF. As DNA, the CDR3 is TGTGCCAGCTGGGCCGGCGGTGAAAAACTGTTTTTT.

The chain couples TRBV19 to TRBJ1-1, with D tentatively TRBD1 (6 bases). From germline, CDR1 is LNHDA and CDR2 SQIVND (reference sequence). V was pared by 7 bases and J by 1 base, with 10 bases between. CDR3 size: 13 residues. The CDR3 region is CASIRTANTEAFF. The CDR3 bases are TGTGCCAGTATTCGGACAGCGAACACTGAAGCTTTCTTT.

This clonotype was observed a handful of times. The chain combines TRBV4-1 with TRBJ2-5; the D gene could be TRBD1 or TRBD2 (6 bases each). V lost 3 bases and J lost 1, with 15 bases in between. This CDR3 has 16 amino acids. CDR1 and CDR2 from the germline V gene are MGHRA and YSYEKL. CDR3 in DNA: TGCGCCAGCAGCCAGGAGTGGGGGGCCCTCCAAGAGACCCAGTACTTC. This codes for CASSQEWGALQETQYF.

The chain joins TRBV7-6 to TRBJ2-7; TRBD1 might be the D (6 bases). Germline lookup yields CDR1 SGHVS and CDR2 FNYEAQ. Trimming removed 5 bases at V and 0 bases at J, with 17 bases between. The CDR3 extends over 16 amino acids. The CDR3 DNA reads TGTGCCAGCAGCGGGGAGACAGGTAGGACCTCCTACGAGCAGTACTTC. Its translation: CASSGETGRTSYEQYF.

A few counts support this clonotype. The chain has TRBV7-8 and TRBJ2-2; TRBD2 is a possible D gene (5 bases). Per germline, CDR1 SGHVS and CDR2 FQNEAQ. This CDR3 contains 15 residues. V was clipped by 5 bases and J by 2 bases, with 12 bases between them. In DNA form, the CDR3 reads TGTGCCAGCAGCAACCGCGCGGGCAACACCGGGGAGCTGTTTTTT. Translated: CASSNRAGNTGELFF. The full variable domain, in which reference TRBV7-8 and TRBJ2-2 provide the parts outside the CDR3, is GAGVSQSPRYKVAKRGQDVALRCDPISGHVSLFWYQQALGQGPEFLTYFQNEAQLDKSGLPSDRFFAERPEGSVSTLKIQRTQQEDSAVYLCASSNRAGNTGELFFGEGSRLTVL.

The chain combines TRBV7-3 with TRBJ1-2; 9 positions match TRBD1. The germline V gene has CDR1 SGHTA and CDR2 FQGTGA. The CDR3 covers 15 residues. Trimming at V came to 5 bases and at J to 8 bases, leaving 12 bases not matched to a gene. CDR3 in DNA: TGTGCCAGCAGCCTCCTCGGGGGACAGGGAAGCGGCTACACCTTC. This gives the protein CASSLLGGQGSGYTF.

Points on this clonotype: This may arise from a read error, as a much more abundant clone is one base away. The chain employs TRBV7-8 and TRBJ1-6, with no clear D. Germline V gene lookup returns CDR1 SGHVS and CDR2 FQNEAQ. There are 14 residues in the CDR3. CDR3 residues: CASSFRTSNSPIHF. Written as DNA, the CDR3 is TGTGCCAGCAGCTTCAGGACCTCTAATTCACCCATCCACTTT.

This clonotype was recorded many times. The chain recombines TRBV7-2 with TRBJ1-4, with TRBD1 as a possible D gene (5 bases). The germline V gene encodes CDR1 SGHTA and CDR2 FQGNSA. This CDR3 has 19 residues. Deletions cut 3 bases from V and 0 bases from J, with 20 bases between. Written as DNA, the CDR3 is TGTGCCAGCAGCTTCTCCGGGACCCAAAGGATCGCAACTAATGAAAAACTGTTTTTT. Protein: CASSFSGTQRIATNEKLFF.

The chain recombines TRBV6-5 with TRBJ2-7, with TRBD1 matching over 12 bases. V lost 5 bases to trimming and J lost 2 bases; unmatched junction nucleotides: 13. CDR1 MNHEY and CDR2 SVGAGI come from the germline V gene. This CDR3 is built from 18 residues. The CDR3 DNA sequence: TGTGCCAGCAGTAAGGATACTGACCGGGACAGGGGGCCCTACGAGCAGTACTTC. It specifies CASSKDTDRDRGPYEQYF.